These 10 T cell receptor beta chains originate from one sample sequenced in a study of cytomegalovirus exposure and HLA in healthy donors. The PCR had 60 Vbeta and 13 Jbeta primers. Profiled with immunoSEQ multiplex PCR; TCRdb holds only in-frame clones, not every one. This sample yields 150,000 to 200,000 clones, of which about 79% are seen a single time; about 0.93% belongs to the top ten. The sequenced material came from PBMCs. The receptors stem from a woman between 45 and 65 years old in good health and CMV-seropositive.

The chain is built from TRBV25-1 and TRBJ1-1; TRBD1 might be the D (6 bases). V gave up 3 bases and J gave up 3 bases, with 14 bases separating them. The CDR3 spans 15 residues. Germline CDR1 reads MGHDK; CDR2 reads SYGVNS. CDR3 sequence (DNA): TGTGCCAGCAGTGATCCTACGGGGGGCCACACTGAAGCTTTCTTT. Protein sequence: CASSDPTGGHTEAFF.

The count of this clone is one. The chain recombines TRBV7-3 with TRBJ2-3; D is uncertain. This CDR3 contains 14 residues. The V gene's germline CDR1 is SGHTA and CDR2 FQGTGA. Trimming removed 2 bases from V and 2 bases from J, with 8 bases in between. The CDR3 sequence: CASSLASNTDTQYF. The CDR3 nucleotides are TGTGCCAGCAGCTTAGCGTCCAACACAGATACGCAGTATTTT.

The V call is TRBV5-4, the J call TRBJ2-3; D is perhaps TRBD1 (6 bases). The CDR3 covers 14 residues. CDR1 and CDR2 (germline): SGHNT, YYREEE (reference sequence). V was pared by 7 bases and J by 4 bases, with 16 bases between. The CDR3 sequence: CASAGRGRADTQYF. For the CDR3, the DNA is TGTGCCAGCGCGGGCAGGGGAAGGGCAGATACGCAGTATTTT.

This clone was recorded a few times. The chain recombines TRBV4-2 with TRBJ2-7, with 7 bases identical to TRBD2. CDR1 and CDR2 (germline): LGHNA, YNFKEQ. The CDR3 spans 14 residues. V gave up 0 bases and J gave up 2 bases; unmatched junction bases: 1. As DNA, the CDR3 is TGTGCCAGCAGCCAAGACCTAGCGGCCTACGAGCAGTACTTC. This encodes CASSQDLAAYEQYF.

This chain uses TRBV29-1 with TRBJ2-7; possibly TRBD2 for D (5 bases). This CDR3 comprises 11 residues. The germline V gene has CDR1 SQVTM and CDR2 ANQGSEA. Trimming removed 6 bases from V and 7 bases from J, with 13 bases in between. The CDR3 DNA reads TGCAGCGTCCTCGGCCGGGGAGAGCAGTACTTC. Amino acids: CSVLGRGEQYF.

This chain connects TRBV10-3 to TRBJ1-2, with a weak D call TRBD1 (5 bases). The CDR3 extends over 12 amino acids. The V end was cut by 4 bases, the J end by 9 bases, with 12 bases between. Germline V gives CDR1 ENHRY, CDR2 SYGVKD. For the CDR3, the DNA is TGTGCCATCAGTGGGGGGGTTAGTAGCTACACCTTC. Encoded protein: CAISGGVSSYTF.

As regards this clone: Distinct nucleotide sequences in the sample also encode this CDR3. The chain is built from TRBV7-9 and TRBJ1-1; D is perhaps TRBD1 (5 bases). Germline V lookup: CDR1 SEHNR, CDR2 FQNEAQ (reference sequence). The CDR3 covers 14 residues. Trimming left V 5 bases short and J 0 bases short, with 10 bases between. CDR3 in amino acids: CASSLGGVNTEAFF. Here the CDR3 DNA reads TGTGCCAGCAGCCTTGGGGGGGTGAACACTGAAGCTTTCTTT. The full variable domain, in which reference TRBV7-9 and TRBJ1-1 provide the parts outside the CDR3, is DTGVSQNPRHKITKRGQNVTFRCDPISEHNRLYWYRQTLGQGPEFLTYFQNEAQLEKSRLLSDRFSAERPKGSFSTLEIQRTEQGDSAMYLCASSLGGVNTEAFFGQGTRLTVV.

The rearrangement uses TRBV7-9 and TRBJ1-1, with unresolved D. The germline V gene encodes CDR1 SEHNR and CDR2 FQNEAQ (reference sequence). V was clipped by 5 bases and J by 6 bases, with 7 bases between them. There are 11 residues in the CDR3. CDR3 protein: CASSRVAEAFF. The CDR3 bases are TGTGCCAGCAGCCGAGTAGCTGAAGCTTTCTTT.

This clone has just one count. This chain joins TRBV27 and TRBJ2-7; tentatively, D is TRBD2 (7 bases). Germline V lookup: CDR1 MNHEY, CDR2 SMNVEV (reference sequence). This CDR3 comprises 15 residues. V lost 10 bases and J 1 base, leaving 20 bases between the germline ends. The CDR3 DNA reads as TGTGCCACCCGATTAGGGGGGGGGCGGTCCTACGAGCAGTACTTC. Translated, it gives CATRLGGGRSYEQYF.

V and J are TRBV23-1 and TRBJ2-1, with no clear D. TRBV23-1 is an ORF; its function is uncertain. CDR3 length equals 14 residues. V was pared by 8 bases and J by 4 bases, with 15 bases between. The CDR3 coding sequence is TGCGCCAGCCGTCGGCGGAGCACTTACAATGAGCAGTTCTTC. This gives the protein CASRRRSTYNEQFF.